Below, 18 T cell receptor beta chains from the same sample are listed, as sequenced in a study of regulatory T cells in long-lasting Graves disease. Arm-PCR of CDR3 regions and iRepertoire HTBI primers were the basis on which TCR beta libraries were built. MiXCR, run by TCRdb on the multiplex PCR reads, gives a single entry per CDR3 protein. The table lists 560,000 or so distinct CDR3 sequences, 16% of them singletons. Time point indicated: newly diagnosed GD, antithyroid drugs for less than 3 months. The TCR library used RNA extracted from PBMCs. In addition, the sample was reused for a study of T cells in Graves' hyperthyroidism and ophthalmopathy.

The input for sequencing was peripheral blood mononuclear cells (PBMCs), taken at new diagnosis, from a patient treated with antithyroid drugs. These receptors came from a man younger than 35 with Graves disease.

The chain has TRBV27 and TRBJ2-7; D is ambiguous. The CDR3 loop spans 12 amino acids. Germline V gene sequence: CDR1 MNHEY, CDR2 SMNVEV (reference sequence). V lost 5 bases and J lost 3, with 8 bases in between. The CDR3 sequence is CASSQPGYEQYF. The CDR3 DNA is TGTGCCAGCAGTCAACCGGGCTACGAGCAGTACTTC.

CDR3 coding DNA: TGCAGCGTTGAAAATGAAAAACTGTTTTTT. Translating it yields CSVENEKLFF. The chain couples TRBV29-1 to TRBJ1-4; D gene ambiguous. Germline V gene data show CDR1 as SQVTM and CDR2 as ANQGSEA. This CDR3 has 10 amino acids. Trimming pared 2 bases from V and 5 bases from J, leaving 0 bases between.

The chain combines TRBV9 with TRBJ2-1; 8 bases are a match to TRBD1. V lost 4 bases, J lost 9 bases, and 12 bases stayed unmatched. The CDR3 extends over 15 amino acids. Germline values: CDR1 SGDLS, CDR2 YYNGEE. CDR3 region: CASSQWTGISGEQFF. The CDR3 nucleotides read TGTGCCAGCAGCCAATGGACAGGGATCTCGGGTGAGCAGTTCTTC.

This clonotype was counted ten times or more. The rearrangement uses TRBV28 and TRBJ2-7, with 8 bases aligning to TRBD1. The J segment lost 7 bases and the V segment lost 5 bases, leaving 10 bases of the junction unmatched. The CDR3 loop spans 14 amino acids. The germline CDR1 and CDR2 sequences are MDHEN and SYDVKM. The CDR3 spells CASSHRTGRREQYF. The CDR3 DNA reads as TGTGCCAGCAGTCACAGGACAGGGAGGAGGGAGCAGTACTTC.

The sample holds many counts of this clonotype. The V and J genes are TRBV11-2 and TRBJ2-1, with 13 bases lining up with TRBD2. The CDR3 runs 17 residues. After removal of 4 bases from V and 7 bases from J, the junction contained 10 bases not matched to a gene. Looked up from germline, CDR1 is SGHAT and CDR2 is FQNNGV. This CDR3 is CASSSGLAGALGNEQFF. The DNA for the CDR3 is TGTGCCAGCAGCTCCGGACTAGCGGGAGCGTTGGGGAATGAGCAGTTCTTC.

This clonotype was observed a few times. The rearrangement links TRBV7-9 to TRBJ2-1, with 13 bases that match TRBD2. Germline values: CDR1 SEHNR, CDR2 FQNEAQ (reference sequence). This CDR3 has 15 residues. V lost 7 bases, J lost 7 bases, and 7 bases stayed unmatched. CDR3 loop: CASTQTSGRPNEQFF. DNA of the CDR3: TGTGCCAGCACCCAGACTAGCGGGAGGCCTAATGAGCAGTTCTTC.

The CDR3 region is CATSGGSYNEQFF. The DNA for the CDR3 is TGTGCCACCTCTGGGGGCTCCTACAATGAGCAGTTCTTC. The chain joins TRBV24-1 to TRBJ2-1, with D perhaps matching TRBD1 or TRBD2 (5 bases each). In germline, CDR1 is KGHDR, CDR2 SFDVKD. The CDR3 spans 13 residues. Trimming stripped 9 bases from V and 0 bases from J, with 8 bases between.

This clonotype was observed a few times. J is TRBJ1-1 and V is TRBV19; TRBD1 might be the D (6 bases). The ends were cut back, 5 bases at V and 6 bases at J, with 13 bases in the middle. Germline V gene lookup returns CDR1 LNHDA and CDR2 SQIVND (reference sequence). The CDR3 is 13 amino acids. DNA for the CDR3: TGTGCCAGTAGTTCCCGGGGGGGCGCTGAAGCTTTCTTT. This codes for CASSSRGGAEAFF.

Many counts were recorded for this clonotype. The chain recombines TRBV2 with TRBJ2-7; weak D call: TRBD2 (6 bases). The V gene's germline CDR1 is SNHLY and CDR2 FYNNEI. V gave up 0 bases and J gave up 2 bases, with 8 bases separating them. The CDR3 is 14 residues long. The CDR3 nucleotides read TGTGCCAGCAGTGAAGCACGGGGGACCTACGAGCAGTACTTC. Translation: CASSEARGTYEQYF.

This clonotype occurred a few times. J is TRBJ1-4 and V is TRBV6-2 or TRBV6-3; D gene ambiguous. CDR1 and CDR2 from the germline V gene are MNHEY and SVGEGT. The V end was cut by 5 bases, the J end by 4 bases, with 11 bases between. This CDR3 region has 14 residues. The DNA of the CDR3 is TGTGCCAGCAGTGAACGGGCTTATAATGAAAAACTGTTTTTT. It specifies CASSERAYNEKLFF.

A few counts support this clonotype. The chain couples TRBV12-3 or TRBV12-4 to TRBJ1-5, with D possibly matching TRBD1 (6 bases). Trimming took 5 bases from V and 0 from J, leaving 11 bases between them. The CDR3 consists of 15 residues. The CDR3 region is CASSPGANSNQPQHF. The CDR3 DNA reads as TGTGCCAGCAGTCCGGGGGCAAATAGCAATCAGCCCCAGCATTTT.

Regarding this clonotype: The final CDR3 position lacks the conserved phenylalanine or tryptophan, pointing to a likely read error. The CDR3 region is CASSLVISLANTGELFL. The DNA for the CDR3 is TGTGCCAGCAGCTTAGTTATAAGTCTCGCGAACACCGGGGAGCTGTTTCTT. The chain combines TRBV11-2 with TRBJ2-2; no reliable D call. V was shortened by 1 base and J by 0 bases, with 12 bases between the two germline ends. Germline-derived CDR1 and CDR2 are SGHAT and FQNNGV. This CDR3 has 17 amino acids.

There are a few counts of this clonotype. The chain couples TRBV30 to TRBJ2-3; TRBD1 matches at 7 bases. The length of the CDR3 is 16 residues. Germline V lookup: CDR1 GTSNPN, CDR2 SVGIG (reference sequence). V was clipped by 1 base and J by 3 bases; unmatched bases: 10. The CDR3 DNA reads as TGTGCCTGGAGTGCTCTACAGGGGTCTCAGACAGATACGCAGTATTTT. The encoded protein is CAWSALQGSQTDTQYF.

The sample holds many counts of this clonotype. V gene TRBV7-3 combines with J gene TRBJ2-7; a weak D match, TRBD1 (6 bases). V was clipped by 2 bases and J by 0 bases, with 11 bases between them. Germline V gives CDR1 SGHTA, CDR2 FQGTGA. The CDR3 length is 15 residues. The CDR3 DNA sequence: TGTGCCAGCAGCTTATCCCGGGACACCTCCTACGAGCAGTACTTC. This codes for CASSLSRDTSYEQYF.

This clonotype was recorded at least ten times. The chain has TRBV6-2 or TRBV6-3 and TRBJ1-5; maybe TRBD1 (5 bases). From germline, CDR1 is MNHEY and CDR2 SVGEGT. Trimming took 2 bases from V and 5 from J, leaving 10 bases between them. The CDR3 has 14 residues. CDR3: CASSYRGLDQPQHF. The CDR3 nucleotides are TGTGCCAGCAGTTACAGGGGTTTGGATCAGCCCCAGCATTTT.

The CDR3 protein is CASSFEADTSFSGNTIYF. CDR3 coding DNA: TGTGCCAGCAGCTTTGAAGCTGACACCTCCTTCTCTGGAAACACCATATATTTT. The chain carries TRBV11-2 and TRBJ1-3, with no clear D. There are 18 residues in the CDR3. Per germline, CDR1 SGHAT and CDR2 FQNNGV. V shed 3 bases and J shed 0 bases, with 18 bases lying between them.

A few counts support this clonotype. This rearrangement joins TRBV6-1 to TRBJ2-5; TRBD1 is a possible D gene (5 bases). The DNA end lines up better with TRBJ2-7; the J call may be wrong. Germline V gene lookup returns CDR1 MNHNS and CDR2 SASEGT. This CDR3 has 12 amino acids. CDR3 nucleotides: TGTGCCAGCAGCCCAGGGTGGGACGAGCAGTACTTC. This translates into CASSPGWDEQYF.

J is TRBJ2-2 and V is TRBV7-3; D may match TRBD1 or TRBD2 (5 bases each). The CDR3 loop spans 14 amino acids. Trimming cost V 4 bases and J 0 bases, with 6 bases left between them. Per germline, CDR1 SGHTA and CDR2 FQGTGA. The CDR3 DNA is TGTGCCAGCAGCTGGGGACCGAACACCGGGGAGCTGTTTTTT. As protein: CASSWGPNTGELFF.